A single sample is the source of the 3 T cell receptor beta chains below, sequenced in a study of T cell changes during pregnancy in multiple sclerosis. Clones were read by immunoSEQ multiplex PCR, and TCRdb kept only the in-frame ones, dropping some. This table holds 25,000 to 35,000 clones, roughly 90% found once. The specimen comprised CD4+ T cells from peripheral blood mononuclear cells, sampled in the second trimester of pregnancy. The receptor source for this set is a female donor in good health, enrolled as a control in a pregnancy study.

The chain links TRBV5-1 to TRBJ1-1; possibly TRBD1 for D (5 bases). The germline V gene encodes CDR1 SGHRS and CDR2 YFSETQ. V was shortened by 0 bases and J by 6 bases, with 15 bases between the two germline ends. The CDR3 is made up of 15 amino acids. The CDR3 DNA follows: TGCGCCAGCAGCTTGGATATACGCAGGGCCCCTGAAGCTTTCTTT. As protein: CASSLDIRRAPEAFF.

The V and J genes are TRBV19 and TRBJ1-4, with D perhaps matching TRBD1 (6 bases). Trimming took off 0 bases at V and 7 bases at J, with 12 bases between the two ends. This CDR3 region has 15 residues. Germline CDR1 and CDR2: LNHDA and SQIVND (reference sequence). The CDR3 here is CASSIDAQGIEKLFF. The CDR3 DNA reads TGTGCCAGTAGTATAGACGCGCAGGGGATTGAAAAACTGTTTTTT.

The rearrangement joins TRBV7-2 to TRBJ2-7, with D perhaps matching TRBD2 (5 bases). The germline V and J ends were trimmed by 5 bases and 2 bases, with 16 bases remaining between them. This CDR3 comprises 15 residues. In germline, CDR1 is SGHTA, CDR2 FQGNSA. CDR3 sequence (DNA): TGTGCCAGCAGCCCTAGCACGGGCCTCGCCTACGAGCAGTACTTC. Translated, it gives CASSPSTGLAYEQYF.